A selection of T cell receptor beta chains follows, all from one sample in a study of cytomegalovirus exposure and HLA in healthy donors. Using immunoSEQ multiplex PCR, the repertoire was profiled, and TCRdb retains in-frame clones only, with some absent. The sample yields some 200,000 clones, around 79% seen once. The specimen was PBMCs. Receptors were obtained from a girl aged 5-17 years in good health and CMV-seropositive. Both conserved end residues are part of each CDR3. D genes are given only for firm matches. Some rows mark clone size as missing; the rest say once, few, many or name a class of expanded clone.

D,size,V,J,DNA,CDR3
-,few,TRBV28,TRBJ1-4,TGTGCCAGCAGTTTTATGAGGCCTCTCCCAACAAATGAAAAACTGTTTTTT,CASSFMRPLPTNEKLFF
TRBD2,-,TRBV10-2,TRBJ2-1,TGCGCCAGCGGCCCTAGCGGGGCTGAGCAGTTCTTC,CASGPSGAEQFF
TRBD1,-,TRBV11-2,TRBJ1-6,TGTGCCAGCAGACAAATTCCGGGACAGGGACCCACTGTTAATTCACCCCTCCACTTT,CASRQIPGQGPTVNSPLHF
TRBD2,-,TRBV7-9,TRBJ2-1,TGTGCCAGCAGCAAGGCGCCGGGACTAGCCCCTAATGAGCAGTTCTTC,CASSKAPGLAPNEQFF
-,-,TRBV7-8,TRBJ2-3,TGTGCCAGCAGCTTAGGCGGATACACGCAGTATTTT,CASSLGGYTQYF
TRBD1,-,TRBV27,TRBJ1-5,TGTGCCAGCAGTCCGGCAAACTTGGACAGGGGGCGACTTCAAAGCAATCAGCCCCAGCATTTT,CASSPANLDRGRLQSNQPQHF
-,-,TRBV7-2,TRBJ1-2,TGTGCCAGCAGCTTAACCACAGGAGCCGGCTACACCTTC,CASSLTTGAGYTF
-,-,TRBV6-5,TRBJ1-5,TGTGCCAGCAGTTTACGCGGCGGTCAGCCCCAGCATTTT,CASSLRGGQPQHF
-,-,TRBV21-1,TRBJ1-4,TGTGCCACGACACAGGGGCCGGGTAATGAAAAACTGTTTTTT,CATTQGPGNEKLFF
TRBD1,-,TRBV7-9,TRBJ1-1,TGTGCCAGCAGCTTTAGGTTAGGGACAGGGGACACTGAAGCTTTCTTT,CASSFRLGTGDTEAFF
TRBD2,once,TRBV5-1,TRBJ2-3,TGCGCCAGCAGCTTGGGACTAGCGGAGACGGGGGCAGATACGCAGTATTTT,CASSLGLAETGADTQYF
TRBD1,-,TRBV30,TRBJ1-3,TGTGCCTGGAGTACTGGGACAGGGGGCTATTGGTCTGGAAACACCATATATTTT,CAWSTGTGGYWSGNTIYF
-,-,TRBV6-6,TRBJ2-3,TGTGCCAGCAGTTACATAACAGATACGCAGTATTTT,CASSYITDTQYF
-,-,TRBV6-5,TRBJ2-5,TGTGCCAGCAGTTGCTCGAATACAGACCGTAAAGAGACCCAGTACTTC,CASSCSNTDRKETQYF
TRBD2,-,TRBV5-1,TRBJ2-7,TGCGCCAGCAGTTTGATGCGGGGGGGCCCGGGGTACGAGCAGTACTTC,CASSLMRGGPGYEQYF
-,few,TRBV15,TRBJ1-2,TGTGCCACCAGCAGAGATTCCGTGGGGAGCAGGATCCTCTATGGCTACACCTTC,CATSRDSVGSRILYGYTF
-,-,TRBV7-9,TRBJ2-7,TGTGCCAGCAGTTCGGACACCATCTACGAGCAGTACTTC,CASSSDTIYEQYF
-,-,TRBV9,TRBJ1-6,TGTGCCAGCAGCTCGGGGGACTGGAATTCACCCCTCCACTTT,CASSSGDWNSPLHF